What follows are 27 T cell receptor beta chains derived from one specimen sequenced in a study of CD8 T cells in Susac syndrome. With random hexamers, reverse transcription was performed on roughly 0.5 to 1 ug of RNA. Each CDR3 protein gets one entry after TCRdb re-called the immunoSEQ multiplex PCR reads with MiXCR. In the table there are under 25,000 distinct CDR3 sequences, approximately 93% of which are singletons. Sequenced sample: CD8+ T cells from PBMCs. Every receptor here comes from a human donor in good health.

The sample holds one count of this clonotype. The chain carries TRBV15 and TRBJ2-3; 8 bases line up with TRBD2. The trim removed 5 bases at V and 2 bases at J, leaving 6 bases unmatched. The CDR3 extends over 15 amino acids. The V gene's germline CDR1 is LNHNV and CDR2 YYDKDF (reference sequence). DNA for the CDR3: TGTGCCACCAGCGGACGGGGGGGATTCACAGATACGCAGTATTTT. Amino acids: CATSGRGGFTDTQYF.

The chain joins TRBV12-3 or TRBV12-4 to TRBJ2-6; D is perhaps TRBD1 (5 bases). With 8 bases removed from V and 1 base from J, the gap between germline ends came to 18 bases. The CDR3 extends over 17 amino acids. CDR3: CASQGIGAPSGANVLTF. CDR3 coding DNA: TGTGCCAGCCAAGGAATAGGGGCCCCTTCTGGGGCCAACGTCCTGACTTTC.

The chain links TRBV12-3 or TRBV12-4 to TRBJ2-1; 11 bases line up with TRBD2. The CDR3 consists of 14 residues. Unmatched junction bases numbered 2, after V lost 4 bases and J lost 6 bases. This CDR3 is CASSYTSGGNEQFF. The CDR3 coding sequence is TGTGCCAGCAGTTACACTAGCGGGGGCAATGAGCAGTTCTTC.

This sequence joins TRBV3-1 and TRBJ2-2; 11 nucleotides align to TRBD1. The germline gives CDR1 LGHDT, CDR2 YNNKEL (reference sequence). The CDR3 contains 19 residues. The J segment lost 5 bases and the V segment lost 2 bases, leaving 13 bases of the junction unmatched. CDR3 protein: CASSQTRTGQGAVTGELFF. DNA for the CDR3: TGTGCCAGCAGCCAAACACGCACCGGACAGGGGGCGGTTACCGGGGAGCTGTTTTTT. Full variable domain (rest looked up from reference TRBV3-1 and TRBJ2-2): DTAVSQTPKYLVTQMGNDKSIKCEQNLGHDTMYWYKQDSKKFLKIMFSYNNKELIINETVPNRFSPKSPDKAHLNLHINSLELGDSAVYFCASSQTRTGQGAVTGELFFGEGSRLTVL.

The chain uses TRBV7-9 and TRBJ1-5, with 7 bases aligning to TRBD1. The V gene end was trimmed by 3 bases and the J gene end by 4 bases; junction bases not matched to a gene: 3. The CDR3 is 14 residues long. Germline CDR1 SEHNR, CDR2 FQNEAQ (reference sequence). CDR3 nucleotides: TGTGCCAGCAGCTTTGAGGACAGGAATCAGCCCCAGCATTTT. Its protein product is CASSFEDRNQPQHF.

The V and J genes are TRBV19 and TRBJ2-7; 7 nucleotides align to TRBD1. This CDR3 has 15 residues. Trimming took 5 bases from V and 1 from J; bases not matched to a gene: 8. Per germline, CDR1 LNHDA and CDR2 SQIVND (reference sequence). The CDR3 coding sequence is TGTGCCAGTAGTCCCGGGACAGCGAGTTCCTACGAGCAGTACTTC. Protein: CASSPGTASSYEQYF. The entire variable domain, with the rest obtained from reference TRBV19 and TRBJ2-7, is as follows: DGGITQSPKYLFRKEGQNVTLSCEQNLNHDAMYWYRQDPGQGLRLIYYSQIVNDFQKGDIAEGYSVSREKKESFPLTVTSAQKNPTAFYLCASSPGTASSYEQYFGPGTRLTVT.

This chain connects TRBV21-1 to TRBJ2-1; the table's D call of TRBD1 was not tested on the DNA. TRBV21-1 is given as a pseudogene. The CDR3 consists of 13 residues. This CDR3 is CASSKEQGDEQFF. Written as DNA, the CDR3 is TGTGCCAGCAGCAAAGAGCAAGGGGATGAGCAGTTCTTC.

As regards this clonotype: The junction differs from germline at one of its ends, possibly a read error. CDR3 amino acids: CASSPTSGTAGNTIYF. In nucleotides, the CDR3 is TGTGCCAGCAGCCCCACGTCCGGGACAGCTGGGAACACCATATATTTT. The genes are TRBV12-3 or TRBV12-4 and TRBJ1-3; 7 bases map to TRBD1. This CDR3 comprises 16 residues.

This clonotype has a single count. The chain recombines TRBV20-1 with TRBJ2-7; D gene uncertain. This CDR3 region has 14 residues. Germline V lookup: CDR1 DFQATT, CDR2 SNEGSKA (reference sequence). V was clipped by 6 bases and J by 0 bases, with 15 bases between them. CDR3 coding DNA: TGCAGTGCCTGGTCGGGCACGTACTCCTACGAGCAGTACTTC. Translated: CSAWSGTYSYEQYF.

The chain's CDR3 is CSARTGEANQPQHF. DNA for the CDR3: TGCAGTGCCCGGACAGGGGAAGCCAATCAGCCCCAGCATTTT. The V and J genes are TRBV20-1 and TRBJ1-5, with TRBD1 matching over 9 bases. V shed 6 bases and J 3 bases; nucleotides not matched to a gene: 6. The CDR3 length is 14 residues. Germline V CDR1 and CDR2: DFQATT, SNEGSKA (reference sequence).

The CDR3 reads CSARDGGGVETQYF. The CDR3 nucleotides read TGCAGTGCTAGAGATGGTGGGGGCGTAGAGACCCAGTACTTC. V usage is TRBV20-1 and J usage is TRBJ2-5; perhaps TRBD1 as D (6 bases). This CDR3 has 14 residues. The ends were cut back, 0 bases at V and 4 bases at J, with 12 bases in the middle. Germline values: CDR1 DFQATT, CDR2 SNEGSKA (reference sequence).

J is TRBJ2-1 and V is TRBV6-2 or TRBV6-3; perhaps TRBD1 as D (6 bases). Germline V gene sequence: CDR1 MNHEY, CDR2 SVGEGT. This CDR3 contains 14 residues. With 2 bases removed from V and 3 bases from J, the gap between germline ends came to 8 bases. CDR3 protein: CASSYRDNYNEQFF. The CDR3 nucleotides read TGTGCCAGCAGTTACCGGGACAACTACAATGAGCAGTTCTTC.

Written as DNA, the CDR3 is TGTGCCAGCAGCTTTCTTAGGCCGCGTGAAAAACTGTTTTTT. As protein: CASSFLRPREKLFF. V gene TRBV11-2 combines with J gene TRBJ1-4; D gene uncertain. The V end lost 3 bases, the J end lost 7 bases, and 12 bases lay between the germline ends. The CDR3 contains 14 residues. Per the germline V gene, CDR1 is SGHAT and CDR2 is FQNNGV.

The chain combines TRBV20-1 with TRBJ1-2, with TRBD1 identical over 7 bases. The CDR3 is made up of 14 amino acids. V was clipped by 0 bases and J by 4 bases; unmatched bases: 5. CDR1 is DFQATT and CDR2 is SNEGSKA in the germline V gene (reference sequence). The CDR3 sequence is CSARDLGQLYGYTF. The CDR3, as DNA: TGCAGTGCTAGAGATCTGGGACAGCTCTATGGCTACACCTTC.

The genes are TRBV29-1 and TRBJ2-3; perhaps TRBD2 as D (5 bases). The CDR3 totals 13 residues. CDR1 and CDR2 from the germline V gene are SQVTM and ANQGSEA. Trimming pared 3 bases from V and 9 bases from J, leaving 16 bases between. The CDR3 reads CSVDDSEGVTQYF. The DNA of the CDR3 is TGCAGCGTTGACGACTCAGAGGGAGTCACGCAGTATTTT.

The rearrangement uses TRBV7-8 and TRBJ2-3; 9 positions match TRBD1. The trim removed 10 bases at V and 6 bases at J, leaving 17 bases unmatched. CDR3 length: 16 amino acids. CDR1 and CDR2 (germline): SGHVS, FQNEAQ. CDR3 amino acids: CATLGMRTGEADTQYF. As DNA, the CDR3 is TGTGCCACGCTCGGAATGCGGACAGGGGAAGCGGATACGCAGTATTTT.

The chain joins TRBV9 to TRBJ2-1, with D possibly matching TRBD2 (6 bases). The germline gives CDR1 SGDLS, CDR2 YYNGEE. This CDR3 is built from 15 residues. V was cut by 3 bases and J by 0 bases, with 10 bases left in between. The CDR3 loop is CASSAGGSSYNEQFF. The CDR3 DNA sequence: TGTGCCAGCAGCGCCGGGGGTAGCTCCTACAATGAGCAGTTCTTC. Full variable domain (rest looked up from reference TRBV9 and TRBJ2-1): DSGVTQTPKHLITATGQRVTLRCSPRSGDLSVYWYQQSLDQGLQFLIQYYNGEERAKGNILERFSAQQFPDLHSELNLSSLELGDSALYFCASSAGGSSYNEQFFGPGTRLTVL.

The chain uses TRBV2 and TRBJ2-1; TRBD2 matches at 8 bases. Germline trimming cut 7 bases from V and 6 bases from J; bases unmatched to any gene: 11. The CDR3 runs to 15 residues. Per germline, CDR1 SNHLY and CDR2 FYNNEI. The CDR3 loop reads CASNLPSGGSNEQFF. CDR3 DNA: TGTGCCAGCAACCTCCCCAGCGGGGGCTCCAATGAGCAGTTCTTC.

The rearrangement uses TRBV14 and TRBJ2-7; D ambiguous. The CDR3 length is 12 residues. From germline, CDR1 is SGHDN and CDR2 FVKESK. V shed 0 bases and J shed 4 bases, with 4 bases lying between them. CDR3 amino acids: CASSQEGYEQYF. As DNA, the CDR3 is TGTGCCAGCAGCCAAGAAGGATACGAGCAGTACTTC.

The V and J genes are TRBV15 and TRBJ2-3; 7 nucleotides align to TRBD1. Germline V gene lookup returns CDR1 LNHNV and CDR2 YYDKDF (reference sequence). The CDR3 length is 17 residues. J gave up 1 base and V 4 bases, and 11 bases lay outside the gene matches. CDR3 in amino acids: CATSTPATGRGTDTQYF. CDR3 nucleotides: TGTGCCACCAGCACCCCTGCGACAGGGAGAGGCACAGATACGCAGTATTTT.

The chain uses TRBV10-3 and TRBJ2-2, with TRBD1 identical over 7 bases. The CDR3 sequence is 13 residues long. Germline CDR1 ENHRY, CDR2 SYGVKD. J was trimmed by 6 bases and V by 10 bases; bases with no gene match: 8. This CDR3 is CATLDRSPGELFF. DNA of the CDR3: TGTGCCACCTTGGACAGGTCACCCGGGGAGCTGTTTTTT.

The rearrangement uses TRBV7-2 and TRBJ1-1; D not certain. CDR1 is SGHTA and CDR2 is FQGNSA in the germline V gene. V was pared by 3 bases and J by 4 bases, with 12 bases between. The CDR3 runs to 14 residues. DNA for the CDR3: TGTGCCAGCAGCTTCCCCACGGGCGGCACTGAAGCTTTCTTT. Its protein is CASSFPTGGTEAFF.

The chain carries TRBV6-2 or TRBV6-3 and TRBJ2-5; TRBD2 agrees at 7 bases. The trim removed 0 bases at V and 2 bases at J, leaving 6 bases unmatched. The germline gives CDR1 MNHEY, CDR2 SVGEGT. The CDR3 has 16 amino acids. CDR3 coding DNA: TGTGCCAGCAGTTACTCAATTCCTAGCGGACAAGAGACCCAGTACTTC. Translation: CASSYSIPSGQETQYF.

The chain has TRBV27 and TRBJ2-6, with D perhaps assigned TRBD1 or TRBD2 (5 bases each). Per germline, CDR1 MNHEY and CDR2 SMNVEV (reference sequence). V lost 0 bases and J lost 0, with 21 bases in between. This CDR3 has 21 amino acids. The CDR3 sequence: CASSLSMRDLRTSSGANVLTF. The CDR3 nucleotides are TGTGCCAGCAGTTTATCGATGAGGGACCTACGCACCTCCTCTGGGGCCAACGTCCTGACTTTC.

The rearrangement uses TRBV7-9 and TRBJ1-1, with no clear D. CDR3 length: 12 amino acids. CDR1 is SEHNR and CDR2 is FQNEAQ in the germline V gene (reference sequence). The V and J ends lost 1 base and 4 bases respectively, with 4 bases between them. CDR3 sequence (DNA): TGTGCCAGCAGCTTAGTGCTCACTGAAGCTTTCTTT. Amino acids: CASSLVLTEAFF.

The CDR3 sequence is CASSDQGSSYNEQFF. The CDR3 DNA reads TGTGCCAGCAGTGACCAGGGTAGCTCCTACAATGAGCAGTTCTTC. This chain connects TRBV6-1 to TRBJ2-1, with D perhaps matching TRBD1 (5 bases). V was shortened by 3 bases and J by 0 bases, with 9 bases between the two germline ends. Germline V gene data show CDR1 as MNHNS and CDR2 as SASEGT. The CDR3 sequence is 15 residues long.

The rearrangement uses TRBV6-2 or TRBV6-3 and TRBJ2-2; a possible D gene is TRBD1 (5 bases). Germline CDR1 MNHEY, CDR2 SVGEGT. V was trimmed by 6 bases and J by 5 bases, leaving 13 bases between them. CDR3 length: 14 amino acids. The CDR3 sequence: CASSPYRNTGELFF. Written as DNA, the CDR3 is TGTGCCAGCAGCCCTTACAGGAATACCGGGGAGCTGTTTTTT.